This T cell receptor (beta chain) appears in the sequencing data of a study of blood T cell repertoires in COVID-19. The CDR3 is made up of 18 amino acids. V shed 5 bases and J 1 base; nucleotides not matched to a gene: 14. CDR1 LGHNA and CDR2 YNFKEQ come from the germline V gene. The protocol was immunoSEQ multiplex PCR, while the TCRdb copy is restricted to in-frame clones and leaves out a portion. This table holds 25,000 to 30,000 clones, 85% found once. The specimen sequenced was peripheral blood. The receptor was isolated from a human donor in a cohort sampled during active COVID-19. J is TRBJ2-4 and V is TRBV4-2; 7 positions agree with TRBD2. The CDR3 reads CASSSGRGTAGAKNIQYF. The CDR3 nucleotides are TGTGCCAGCAGCTCGGGACGAGGCACAGCGGGGGCCAAAAACATTCAGTACTTC.